A selection of T cell receptor beta chains follows, all from one sample in a study of T-cell reconstitution after alpha-beta-depleted transplantation in children. TCRdb used MiXCR to reprocess the PCR reads, holding one entry per CDR3 protein. The sample lists several thousand distinct CDR3 sequences, roughly 14% seen once, with 6% in the top ten. The source was PBMCs, collected before TCRalphabeta/CD19-depleted stem cell transplant. The receptors come from a boy between 10 and 17 years old with acute lymphoblastic leukemia, due to receive a stem cell transplant. Each CDR3 is given with its conserved first and last residue. A D gene is named only where the DNA matches it firmly. Only part of the rows carry a size: once, few, many, or a class if the clone is expanded.

>TRBD2|TRBJ2-1|medium-sized|TRBV7-3
CASSLGLAGAVYNEQFF
TGTGCCAGCAGCCTTGGACTAGCGGGAGCGGTCTACAATGAGCAGTTCTTC
>-|TRBJ2-2|-|TRBV4-2
CASSPGALCGELFF
TGTGCCAGCAGCCCGGGGGCCCTCTGCGGGGAACTGTTTTTT
>-|TRBJ2-3|medium-sized|TRBV12-3/TRBV12-4
CASSFRGRGLADTQYF
TGTGCCAGCAGTTTCAGGGGCAGGGGACTCGCAGATACGCAGTATTTT
>-|TRBJ2-3|few|TRBV6-5
CASSYRRGSTDTQYF
TGTGCCAGCAGTTACCGCCGAGGGAGCACAGATACGCAGTATTTT
>TRBD2|TRBJ2-2|medium-sized|TRBV5-1
CASSLGGLAGTGELFF
TGCGCCAGCAGCTTGGGTGGACTAGCGGGAACCGGGGAGCTGTTTTTT
>-|TRBJ2-3|medium-sized|TRBV7-6
CASSLGVLVVSDTQYF
TGTGCCAGCAGCTTAGGGGTTCTGGTAGTTTCAGATACGCAGTATTTT
>TRBD2|TRBJ2-1|medium-sized|TRBV15
CATSGRLAGVNEQFF
TGTGCCACCAGCGGGAGACTAGCGGGGGTAAATGAGCAGTTCTTC
>TRBD1|TRBJ2-7|few|TRBV2
CASSQGQGAYEQYF
TGTGCCAGCAGTCAGGGACAGGGGGCCTACGAGCAGTACTTC
>-|TRBJ1-1|medium-sized|TRBV5-1
CASSLRGGETEAFF
TGCGCCAGCAGCTTGCGGGGGGGGGAAACTGAAGCTTTCTTT
>-|TRBJ1-1|-|TRBV6-5
CASSYRAGVMNTEAFF
TGTGCCAGCAGTTACAGAGCAGGAGTTATGAACACTGAAGCTTTCTTT
>-|TRBJ1-5|medium-sized|TRBV7-2
CASSSSLRSSLHF
TGTGCCAGCAGCTCCTCACTTCGATCCAGCTTGCATTTT
>TRBD2|TRBJ2-3|many|TRBV7-8
CASSLTGLADLTDTQYF
TGTGCCAGCAGCTTAACAGGACTAGCGGACCTCACAGATACGCAGTATTTT
>-|TRBJ2-1|many|TRBV7-3
CASSLNRDNEQFF
TGTGCCAGCAGCTTAAACCGGGACAATGAGCAGTTCTTC
>-|TRBJ2-3|medium-sized|TRBV7-3
CASSRAGGFQDTQYF
TGTGCCAGCAGCCGCGCCGGCGGGTTTCAAGATACGCAGTATTTT
>-|TRBJ1-1|many|TRBV18
CASSPGLNTEAFF
TGTGCCAGCTCCCCCGGTCTGAACACTGAAGCTTTCTTT
>-|TRBJ2-2|medium-sized|TRBV12-3/TRBV12-4
CASRAGTANTGELFF
TGTGCCAGCAGAGCCGGGACGGCGAACACCGGGGAGCTGTTTTTT
>-|TRBJ1-3|-|TRBV5-1
CASSSTGALGNTIYF
TGCGCCAGCAGTTCAACAGGAGCCCTTGGAAACACCATATATTTT
>TRBD1|TRBJ1-2|medium-sized|TRBV5-6
CASSRRGGASYGYTF
TGTGCCAGCAGCAGAAGAGGGGGCGCTAGCTATGGCTACACCTTC
>TRBD1|TRBJ2-1|-|TRBV12-3/TRBV12-4
CASSFGDSPTYNEQFF
TGTGCCAGCAGTTTTGGGGACAGCCCGACCTACAATGAGCAGTTCTTC
>TRBD2|TRBJ2-1|medium-sized|TRBV12-3/TRBV12-4
CASSPPEGGRDNEQFF
TGTGCCAGCAGTCCCCCTGAGGGCGGGAGGGACAATGAGCAGTTCTTC
>-|TRBJ2-1|many|TRBV7-7
CASSPIGGNEQFF
TGTGCCAGCAGCCCTATCGGGGGCAATGAGCAGTTCTTC
>-|TRBJ1-1|medium-sized|TRBV11-2
CASSLGRNTEAFF
TGTGCCAGCAGCTTAGGCAGGAACACTGAAGCTTTCTTT
>-|TRBJ1-1|many|TRBV27
CASSLGLMNTEAFF
TGTGCCAGCAGTTTGGGCCTTATGAACACTGAAGCTTTCTTT
>-|TRBJ2-4|large|TRBV28
CASSSWNEAKNIQYF
TGTGCCAGCAGTTCGTGGAATGAGGCCAAAAACATTCAGTACTTC
>-|TRBJ2-1|medium-sized|TRBV19
CASSTGTWIYNEQFF
TGTGCCAGTAGTACAGGTACATGGATCTACAATGAGCAGTTCTTC
>-|TRBJ2-7|many|TRBV19
CASSQTVSYEQYF
TGTGCCAGTAGTCAGACAGTCTCCTACGAGCAGTACTTC
>-|TRBJ1-1|medium-sized|TRBV12-3/TRBV12-4
CASSVYSGRTEAFF
TGTGCCAGCAGTGTTTACTCCGGGAGGACTGAAGCTTTCTTT
>TRBD1|TRBJ2-7|medium-sized|TRBV5-1
CASSPGQVYEQYF
TGCGCCAGCAGCCCCGGACAGGTCTACGAGCAGTACTTC
>-|TRBJ2-7|medium-sized|TRBV11-2
CASSLVFGTGAYEQYF
TGTGCCAGCAGCTTAGTTTTTGGGACGGGAGCCTACGAGCAGTACTTC
>TRBD1|TRBJ2-5|medium-sized|TRBV6-2/TRBV6-3
CASRAGGLETQYF
TGTGCCAGCAGAGCAGGGGGCTTGGAGACCCAGTACTTC
>-|TRBJ1-2|medium-sized|TRBV7-2
CASSLELGRYGYTF
TGTGCCAGCAGCTTAGAGTTGGGACGCTATGGCTACACCTTC
>-|TRBJ1-1|large|TRBV20-1
CSARAQPNTEAFF
TGCAGTGCTAGAGCCCAGCCGAACACTGAAGCTTTCTTT
>TRBD1|TRBJ1-1|-|TRBV29-1
CSVGDRGTEAFF
TGCAGCGTGGGGGACAGGGGGACTGAAGCTTTCTTT
>-|TRBJ1-5|-|TRBV7-9
CASSSVGQGRNQPQHF
TGTGCCAGCAGCTCCGTGGGGCAGGGGAGGAATCAGCCCCAGCATTTT
>-|TRBJ2-3|-|TRBV21-1
CASSKALKTGSLNRTDTQYF
TGTGCCAGCAGCAAAGCGCTAAAAACGGGGTCTCTAAACCGCACAGATACGCAGTATTTT
>-|TRBJ2-2|medium-sized|TRBV5-4
CASSQGASLTGELFF
TGTGCCAGCAGCCAGGGTGCGTCTTTGACCGGGGAGCTGTTTTTT
>-|TRBJ1-2|medium-sized|TRBV3-1
CASSLSGTHYGYTF
TGTGCCAGCAGCCTCTCCGGGACACACTATGGCTACACCTTC
>-|TRBJ2-3|medium-sized|TRBV11-3
CASSQTLDTQYF
TGTGCCAGCAGCCAAACTTTGGATACGCAGTATTTT
>-|TRBJ1-6|medium-sized|TRBV27
CASRGWGHNSPLHF
TGTGCCAGCAGGGGATGGGGACACAATTCACCCCTCCACTTT
>TRBD2|TRBJ2-7|medium-sized|TRBV12-3/TRBV12-4
CASGLAGPLSYEQYF
TGTGCCAGCGGGCTAGCGGGACCTCTCTCCTACGAGCAGTACTTC
>-|TRBJ2-7|-|TRBV7-2
CANSARPPFSSYEQYF
TGTGCCAACAGCGCCAGGCCGCCATTTAGCTCCTACGAGCAGTACTTC
>-|TRBJ1-6|medium-sized|TRBV6-1
CASRDLPNNSPLHF
TGTGCCAGCAGGGACTTACCTAATAATTCACCCCTCCACTTT
>-|TRBJ1-2|many|TRBV13
CASSLWGWTNYGYTF
TGTGCCAGCAGCTTATGGGGGTGGACTAACTATGGCTACACCTTC
>TRBD1|TRBJ2-4|many|TRBV6-5
CASSYSNRGAKNIQYF
TGTGCCAGCAGTTACTCGAACAGGGGTGCCAAAAACATTCAGTACTTC
>TRBD2|TRBJ2-4|medium-sized|TRBV20-1
CSARDTSGSGKNIQYF
TGCAGTGCTAGGGACACTAGCGGGAGTGGGAAAAACATTCAGTACTTC
>-|TRBJ2-3|-|TRBV11-2
CASSLLSLWATDTQYF
TGTGCCAGCAGCTTGTTGAGCCTGTGGGCCACAGATACGCAGTATTTT
>-|TRBJ2-1|few|TRBV2
CASLFGNEQFF
TGTGCCAGCTTGTTTGGCAATGAGCAGTTCTTC
>-|TRBJ1-2|medium-sized|TRBV28
CASSLLGARGYTF
TGTGCCAGCAGTTTACTGGGGGCTCGTGGCTACACCTTC
>TRBD2|TRBJ2-5|medium-sized|TRBV28
CASSFLGTSRETQYF
TGTGCCAGCAGTTTCCTTGGGACTAGCCGGGAGACCCAGTACTTC
>-|TRBJ2-6|medium-sized|TRBV3-1
CASKLSGANVLTF
TGTGCCAGCAAACTCTCTGGGGCCAACGTCCTGACTTTC
>-|TRBJ2-1|medium-sized|TRBV2
CASSEGSYNEQFF
TGTGCCAGCAGTGAGGGCTCCTACAATGAGCAGTTCTTC
>TRBD2|TRBJ2-3|few|TRBV11-2
CASSLGWSSGGVPPDTQYF
TGTGCCAGCAGCTTGGGGTGGTCTAGCGGGGGGGTCCCACCAGATACGCAGTATTTT
>TRBD2|TRBJ2-1|-|TRBV15
CATSRDQTLAGGSNEQFF
TGTGCCACCAGCAGAGACCAAACACTAGCGGGAGGGTCCAATGAGCAGTTCTTC
>-|TRBJ1-6|medium-sized|TRBV4-2
CASSQEQGNSPLHF
TGTGCCAGCAGCCAAGAACAGGGTAACTCACCCCTCCACTTT
>TRBD1|TRBJ2-3|-|TRBV5-1
CASCRDREEDTQPF
TGCGCCAGCTGCCGGGACAGGGAGGAGGATACGCAGCCTTTT
>-|TRBJ2-5|medium-sized|TRBV5-1
CASSETETQYF
TGCGCCAGCAGCGAGACGGAGACCCAGTACTTC
>-|TRBJ2-1|many|TRBV12-3/TRBV12-4
CASSLGGSEQFF
TGTGCCAGCAGTTTAGGGGGGAGTGAGCAGTTCTTC
>-|TRBJ2-7|-|TRBV7-7
CASSVGTDSYEQYF
TGTGCCAGCAGCGTAGGGACTGACTCCTACGAGCAGTACTTC